The 6 T cell receptor beta chains presented below share a single source sample, sequenced in a study of cytomegalovirus exposure and HLA in healthy donors. PCR involved 60 Vbeta and 13 Jbeta primers. The repertoire was sequenced with immunoSEQ multiplex PCR; TCRdb's copy has only in-frame clones and lacks some. The sample includes about 230,000 clones, roughly 81% of them seen just once. Sequencing used PBMCs. The receptor set was obtained from a girl aged 2-15 years in good health and CMV-seronegative.

In this sample, this clone turned up once. Other DNA variants within this sample encode the same CDR3. This chain uses TRBV30 with TRBJ1-1; weak D call: TRBD1 (6 bases). CDR3 length: 13 residues. Germline lookup yields CDR1 GTSNPN and CDR2 SVGIG (reference sequence). V was cut by 2 bases and J by 2 bases, with 9 bases left in between. The CDR3 loop is CAWSKTGNTEAFF. CDR3 coding DNA: TGTGCCTGGAGTAAGACAGGCAACACTGAAGCTTTCTTT.

The rearrangement joins TRBV7-2 to TRBJ2-1; 15 bases match TRBD2. Looked up from germline, CDR1 is SGHTA and CDR2 is FQGNSA. The junction had 10 bases not matched to a gene; V was cut back by 6 bases and J by 10 bases. The length of the CDR3 is 16 residues. CDR3 DNA: TGTGCCAGCAGGGATGGCGGGACTAGCGGGAGGTTAGAGCAGTTCTTC. As protein: CASRDGGTSGRLEQFF.

The chain recombines TRBV27 with TRBJ2-7; 9 nucleotides agree with TRBD1. Looked up from germline, CDR1 is MNHEY and CDR2 is SMNVEV (reference sequence). This CDR3 comprises 14 residues. The J segment lost 2 bases and the V segment lost 2 bases, leaving 1 base of the junction unmatched. The DNA of the CDR3 is TGTGCCAGCAGTTTAGACAGGGGGACCTACGAGCAGTACTTC. This sequence encodes CASSLDRGTYEQYF.

The V and J genes are TRBV5-1 and TRBJ2-7; TRBD1 is a possible D gene (5 bases). CDR1 and CDR2 (germline): SGHRS, YFSETQ. The CDR3 totals 14 residues. Trimming shortened V by 2 bases and J by 0 bases, and 9 bases separated the two germline ends. The CDR3, as DNA: TGCGCCAGCAGCTTCCTAGGGGACTCCTACGAGCAGTACTTC. This codes for CASSFLGDSYEQYF. The entire variable domain, with the rest obtained from reference TRBV5-1 and TRBJ2-7, is as follows: KAGVTQTPRYLIKTRGQQVTLSCSPISGHRSVSWYQQTPGQGLQFLFEYFSETQRNKGNFPGRFSGRQFSNSRSEMNVSTLELGDSALYLCASSFLGDSYEQYFGPGTRLTVT.

The gene calls are TRBV30 and TRBJ2-7; D unclear. Germline V lookup: CDR1 GTSNPN, CDR2 SVGIG (reference sequence). This CDR3 has 15 residues. Trimming stripped 0 bases from V and 0 bases from J, with 12 bases between. Written as DNA, the CDR3 is TGTGCCTGGAGTGTACGCCCCCTCAGCTCCTACGAGCAGTACTTC. Amino acid sequence: CAWSVRPLSSYEQYF.

J is TRBJ2-3 and V is TRBV6-6, with D perhaps TRBD2 (6 bases). Germline V gene sequence: CDR1 MNHNY, CDR2 SVGAGI (reference sequence). The CDR3 spans 12 residues. Trimming took off 6 bases at V and 5 bases at J, with 9 bases between the two ends. Written as DNA, the CDR3 is TGTGCCAGCAGGGGGCGGGGAGATACGCAGTATTTT. Amino acids: CASRGRGDTQYF.